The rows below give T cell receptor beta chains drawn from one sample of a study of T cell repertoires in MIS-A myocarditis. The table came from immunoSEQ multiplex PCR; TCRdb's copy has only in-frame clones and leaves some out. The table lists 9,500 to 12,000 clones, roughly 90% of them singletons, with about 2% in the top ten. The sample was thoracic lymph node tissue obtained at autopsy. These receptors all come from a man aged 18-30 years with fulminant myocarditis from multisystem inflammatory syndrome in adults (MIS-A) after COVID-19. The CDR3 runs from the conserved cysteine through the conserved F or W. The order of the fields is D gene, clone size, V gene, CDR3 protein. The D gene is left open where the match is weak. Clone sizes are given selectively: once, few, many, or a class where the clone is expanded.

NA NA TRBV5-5 CASSLDSSTDTQYF
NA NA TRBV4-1 CASSQDWGVPEAFF
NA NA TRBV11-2 CASSSRNRGGRTGELFF
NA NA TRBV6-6 CASSYSADEQYF
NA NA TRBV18 CASSPSSSEQYF
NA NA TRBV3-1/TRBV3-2 CASSPRRNAEAFF
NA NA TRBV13 CASSWGTYEQYF
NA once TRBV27 CASGDKRYSYNSPLHF
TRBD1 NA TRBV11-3 CASSLGGDRFNTEAFF
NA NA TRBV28 CASREGAGQPQHF
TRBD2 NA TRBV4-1 CASSQESGTSGYNEQFF
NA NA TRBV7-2 CASSLATDTQYF
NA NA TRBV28 CASSWRGGETQYF
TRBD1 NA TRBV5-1 CASSRQGWGETQYF
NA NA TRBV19 CASKTAKHNSPLHF
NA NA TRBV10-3 CAIGLRDEQFF
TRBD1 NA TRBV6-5 CATHRGRGDTQYF
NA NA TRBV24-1 CATSDLGRRINSPLHF
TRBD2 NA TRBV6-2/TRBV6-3 CASSSGGATDTQYF
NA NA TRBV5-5 CASSLSRSYGYTF
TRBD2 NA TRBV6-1 CASSEFPSGGDTQYF
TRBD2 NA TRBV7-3 CASSSTGAGREETQYF
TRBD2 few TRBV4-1 CASSLYTGTSGGEGNEQFF
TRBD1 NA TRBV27 CASRDRLSSYEQYF
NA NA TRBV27 CASSLRVPNTGELFF
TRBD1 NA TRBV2 CASSSTGAGNTIYF
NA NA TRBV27 CASRGLANSNQPQHF
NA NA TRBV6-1 CASSEAWQASYEQYF
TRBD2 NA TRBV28 CASSLGGGSYNEQFF
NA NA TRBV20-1 CSASGYYEQYF
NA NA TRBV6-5 CASSYHGELFF
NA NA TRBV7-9 CASSLYQNTEAFF
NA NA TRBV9 CASTRLVNTEAFF
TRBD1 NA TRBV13 CASSSGTAKALHF
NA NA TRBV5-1 CASSLFGTNTEAFF
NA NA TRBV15 CATSRDRFSAKNIQYF
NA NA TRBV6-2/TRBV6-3 CASSSGGGGYTF
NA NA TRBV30 CAWSLSGGVGELFF
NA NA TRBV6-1 CASSEALPPRNTEAFF
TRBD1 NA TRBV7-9 CASSAATGDNYEQYF
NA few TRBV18 CASSPTVQEAFF
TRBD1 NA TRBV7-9 CASSPPGQGGGNTIYF
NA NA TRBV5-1 CASRPGGGARRDGYTF
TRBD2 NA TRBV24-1 CATSGPSGRNEQFF
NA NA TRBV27 CASKEILSGANVLTF
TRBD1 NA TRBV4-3 CASSQGTGDAGYTF
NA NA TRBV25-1 CASSPTLRHSYEQYF
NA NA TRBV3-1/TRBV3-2 CASTSGPTGNTEAFF
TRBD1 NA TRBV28 CASTPGQNYGYTF
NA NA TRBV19 CASSLGTATNEKLFF
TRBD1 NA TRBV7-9 CASSLVGQMGTQYF
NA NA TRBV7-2 CASSPQSGGAYYEQYF
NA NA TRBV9 CASSVAGETFYGYTF
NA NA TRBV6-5 CASMRITGRNTIYF
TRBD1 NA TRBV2 CASSEADRVLFSNQPQHF
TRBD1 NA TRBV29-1 CSALGQGHKKLFF
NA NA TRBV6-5 CASSPRGGLRPEAFF
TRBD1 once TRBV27 CASSSSGQGTYEQYF
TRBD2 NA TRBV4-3 CASSQDLGTSGREQFF